A selection of T cell receptor beta chains follows, all from one sample in a study of T cells in Graves' hyperthyroidism and ophthalmopathy. From the multiplex PCR reads, TCRdb called clonotypes with MiXCR, one entry per CDR3 protein. The sample includes about 600,000 distinct CDR3 sequences, around 15% seen only once; the top ten take around an eighth. Source material: blood. These receptors originate from a woman between 45 and 60 years old with Graves' ophthalmopathy. Both conserved end residues are part of each CDR3. A D gene is named only where the DNA matches it firmly.

>TRBJ2-1|.|TRBV29-1
CSVEDQEGTEQFF
>TRBJ1-2|.|TRBV7-8
CASSLVSWQNLNYGYTF
>TRBJ2-7|TRBD2|TRBV28
CASSFGGRAAYEQYF
>TRBJ2-5|.|TRBV19
CASSAQRQETQYF
>TRBJ2-1|TRBD1|TRBV4-3
CASSLIGQEEQFF
>TRBJ2-5|TRBD2|TRBV4-1
CASSQDPGLAVETQYF
>TRBJ2-7|TRBD1|TRBV5-4
CASSAWDSYEQYF
>TRBJ1-5|TRBD1|TRBV7-9
CASSLVVGAGTDYSNQPQHF
>TRBJ1-1|.|TRBV20-1
CSARFGGGGTEAFF
>TRBJ2-5|TRBD2|TRBV15
CATTRLAGQETQYF
>TRBJ1-1|TRBD1|TRBV29-1
CSVRQGRDTEAFF
>TRBJ1-5|.|TRBV12-3/TRBV12-4
CASSFGTGQGNQPQHF
>TRBJ2-1|TRBD2|TRBV20-1
CSGEKAGIDYNEQFF
>TRBJ1-1|.|TRBV29-1
CSVGNGGWNTEAFF
>TRBJ2-3|TRBD2|TRBV28
CASSRSIRGGRQRTDTQYF
>TRBJ2-7|TRBD1|TRBV28
CASRTGSPYEQYF
>TRBJ2-1|TRBD1|TRBV20-1
CSARGATGTGFGNEQFF
>TRBJ1-5|.|TRBV19
CASSIRQAHNQPQHF
>TRBJ1-6|TRBD1|TRBV28
CASRGQGVIGSPLHF
>TRBJ2-3|.|TRBV20-1
CSAVLATDTQYF
>TRBJ2-1|TRBD1|TRBV29-1
CSVSSTGGWQFF
>TRBJ1-3|TRBD1|TRBV20-1
CSAYRQGSFDTIYF
>TRBJ2-1|TRBD2|TRBV7-6
CASSFSAGLAGVRVGNEQFF
>TRBJ2-2|.|TRBV5-1
CASSFQGGDTGELFF
>TRBJ2-2|.|TRBV12-3/TRBV12-4
CASSDSSGELFF
>TRBJ1-3|.|TRBV3-1
CASSQGRGSGNTIYF
>TRBJ2-5|.|TRBV3-1
CASSQGPVRQETQYF
>TRBJ2-7|.|TRBV5-1
CASTRDRTYEQYF
>TRBJ2-2|.|TRBV18
CASSPQTRYTGELFF
>TRBJ2-1|.|TRBV28
CASNAALDLILYNEQFF
>TRBJ1-1|.|TRBV30
CAWSVLRGRFGTEAFF
>TRBJ2-3|TRBD2|TRBV24-1
CATSVASGNADTQYF
>TRBJ1-5|TRBD1|TRBV2
CASSADRVRSQPQHF
>TRBJ2-2|.|TRBV5-1
CASSLGQPTGELFF
>TRBJ1-2|.|TRBV7-8
CASSLDHPPYGYTF
>TRBJ2-3|TRBD2|TRBV28
CASSLIGRGNTQYF
>TRBJ1-1|.|TRBV7-2
CASSLYSIDLNTEAFF
>TRBJ2-1|.|TRBV2
CASSTELYNEQFF
>TRBJ1-2|TRBD1|TRBV5-1
CASSIIPGQVNYGYTF
>TRBJ2-1|TRBD1|TRBV5-6
CASSPGTGFYNEQFF
>TRBJ2-7|TRBD1|TRBV13
CASSSRGTGTYEQYF